One and the same sample provided the 8 T cell receptor beta chains below, sequenced in a study of human T cells and chemical hapten exposure. TCRdb reprocessed the RACE reads via MiXCR and lists one record per CDR3 protein. The table records a few hundred thousand distinct CDR3 sequences, about 4.4% of them present only once. Time point noted: patch test 1, 2 weeks after DPC sensitization. Regarding treatment: therapeutic diphenylcyclopropenone sensitization with weekly scalp DPC. The specimen was whole blood, collected in connection with sensitization to the hapten diphenylcyclopropenone (DPC). These receptors all stem from a woman in her fifties or sixties with alopecia areata. Some clones in this sample may be carry-over from other donors' samples.

This clonotype was observed many times. The V call is TRBV12-3 or TRBV12-4, the J call TRBJ1-1; TRBD1 might be the D (5 bases). Trimming shortened V by 5 bases and J by 8 bases, and 21 bases separated the two germline ends. CDR3 size: 15 residues. As DNA, the CDR3 is TGTGCCAGCAGTCGGACCCTCACGGGGGGGAAGGAAGCTTTCTTT. It translates to CASSRTLTGGKEAFF.

This clonotype was counted between two and nine times. This chain links TRBV11-2 with TRBJ2-5, with 7 bases lining up with TRBD2. The CDR3 runs to 15 residues. V lost 5 bases and J lost 5; bases outside the gene matches: 11. In germline, CDR1 is SGHAT, CDR2 FQNNGV. In nucleotides, the CDR3 is TGTGCCAGCAGCCCCTGGCGGGAGACGGGCGAGACCCAGTACTTC. Protein sequence: CASSPWRETGETQYF.

This clonotype was picked up a small number of times. This rearrangement joins TRBV24-1 to TRBJ1-2; no reliable D call. From germline, CDR1 is KGHDR and CDR2 SFDVKD. The V gene lost 5 bases and the J gene lost 4 bases, with 7 bases spanning the gap. CDR3 length equals 12 residues. CDR3 protein: CATSGSLYGYTF. The DNA of the CDR3 is TGTGCCACCAGTGGCAGTCTCTATGGCTACACCTTC.

This clonotype was counted ten times or more. The chain couples TRBV10-3 to TRBJ1-6; maybe TRBD1 (5 bases). Trimming left V 3 bases short and J 8 bases short, with 11 bases between. The CDR3 has 14 residues. Germline CDR1 and CDR2: ENHRY and SYGVKD. The CDR3 DNA is TGTGCCATCAGTGATCGAGGGGCCGATTCACCCCTCCACTTT. This sequence encodes CAISDRGADSPLHF.

The chain links TRBV16 to TRBJ2-1; D not certain. V was pared by 6 bases and J by 7 bases, with 10 bases between. CDR1 is KGHSY, CDR2 FQNENV, per germline. This CDR3 contains 12 residues. Written as DNA, the CDR3 is TGTGCCAGCAGTATAAAGGGTAATGAGCAGTTCTTC. Residues: CASSIKGNEQFF.

This clonotype has only a few counts. The chain recombines TRBV12-3 or TRBV12-4 with TRBJ1-1, with TRBD1 as a possible D gene (6 bases). The CDR3 is 15 amino acids. The V and J ends lost 1 base and 6 bases respectively, with 15 bases between them. CDR3 bases: TGTGCCAGCAGTTTAGTGGCAGGGGTTAACGCTGAAGCTTTCTTT. Amino acids: CASSLVAGVNAEAFF.

This clonotype appeared a few times. V and J are TRBV18 and TRBJ2-7; possibly TRBD2 for D (7 bases). CDR1 and CDR2 (germline): KGHSH, LQKENI. The CDR3 totals 15 residues. Trimming left V 3 bases short and J 2 bases short, with 14 bases between. For the CDR3, the DNA is TGTGCCAGCTCACCGGGGGGGGCGAACCCCTACGAGCAGTACTTC. Protein sequence: CASSPGGANPYEQYF.

This clonotype was seen repeatedly, ten times or more. The chain uses TRBV20-1 and TRBJ2-7; 9 bases are a match to TRBD2. V shed 5 bases and J 6 bases; nucleotides not matched to a gene: 11. CDR3 length: 14 residues. From germline, CDR1 is DFQATT and CDR2 SNEGSKA (reference sequence). CDR3 sequence (DNA): TGCAGTGCTGGAGCCACCGGGACTAGCACCGAGCAGTACTTC. This codes for CSAGATGTSTEQYF.